This is a list of T cell receptor beta chains from one sample in a study of shared clonotypes between healthy human individuals. Profiled with immunoSEQ multiplex PCR; TCRdb holds only in-frame clones, not every one. This sample carries 2 million to 3 million clones, 80% to 95% of them seen once, and the ten largest clones take approximately 0.35%. Sequences were obtained from naive CD4+ T cells from PBMCs. The receptors come from a man younger than 30 in good health. Some clones in this sample may be carry-over from other donors' samples. The CDR3 runs from the conserved cysteine through the conserved F or W. A D gene is named only where the DNA matches it firmly. Clone size appears in some rows only: once, few, many, or a class for an expanded clone.

j_call: TRBJ1-2; d_call: TRBD1; v_call: TRBV5-4; clone_size: -; cdr3_length: 15; cdr3_nt: TGTGCCAGCAGCTTGGAAACAGGGGGCCACTATGGCTACACCTTC; cdr3_aa: CASSLETGGHYGYTF
j_call: TRBJ2-3; d_call: TRBD2; v_call: TRBV7-3; clone_size: -; cdr3_length: 15; cdr3_nt: TGTGCCAGCAGCCGTAGCAGGGAGGGTATAGATACGCAGTATTTT; cdr3_aa: CASSRSREGIDTQYF
j_call: TRBJ2-5; d_call: -; v_call: TRBV28; clone_size: once; cdr3_length: 15; cdr3_nt: TGTGCCAGCAGCCGCGTGACAGCCGCCCAAGGGACCCAGTACTTC; cdr3_aa: CASSRVTAAQGTQYF
j_call: TRBJ2-5; d_call: -; v_call: TRBV12-5; clone_size: -; cdr3_length: 11; cdr3_nt: TGTGCTAGTGGTTTCCAAGAGACCCAGTACTTC; cdr3_aa: CASGFQETQYF
j_call: TRBJ2-7; d_call: -; v_call: TRBV13; clone_size: -; cdr3_length: 13; cdr3_nt: TGTGCCAGCAGCCTGACTGGGGTCAGCGAGCAGTACTTC; cdr3_aa: CASSLTGVSEQYF
j_call: TRBJ1-1; d_call: -; v_call: TRBV7-3; clone_size: -; cdr3_length: 16; cdr3_nt: TGTGCCAGCAGCTTAAATCCTCCCAGCAGAGACACTGAAGCTTTCTTT; cdr3_aa: CASSLNPPSRDTEAFF
j_call: TRBJ2-1; d_call: TRBD1; v_call: TRBV15; clone_size: -; cdr3_length: 15; cdr3_nt: TGTGCCACCAGCAGAGCCAAACAGGGGCCGTATGAGCAGTTCTTC; cdr3_aa: CATSRAKQGPYEQFF
j_call: TRBJ1-4; d_call: -; v_call: TRBV6-1; clone_size: once; cdr3_length: 14; cdr3_nt: TGTGCCAGCAGTGATCCCAGGGGAAATGAAAAACTGTTTTTT; cdr3_aa: CASSDPRGNEKLFF
j_call: TRBJ2-3; d_call: -; v_call: TRBV28; clone_size: -; cdr3_length: 15; cdr3_nt: TGTGCCAGCAGTGTGGCGGGACTTCCCACAGATACGCAGTATTTT; cdr3_aa: CASSVAGLPTDTQYF
j_call: TRBJ2-7; d_call: -; v_call: TRBV4-1; clone_size: once; cdr3_length: 15; cdr3_nt: TGCGCCAGCAGCCAAGATTGGCATCGGGTAGGCGAGCAGTACTTC; cdr3_aa: CASSQDWHRVGEQYF
j_call: TRBJ2-7; d_call: -; v_call: TRBV7-2; clone_size: -; cdr3_length: 13; cdr3_nt: TGTGCCAGCAGCTTAACAGACGAGTACGAGCAGTACTTC; cdr3_aa: CASSLTDEYEQYF
j_call: TRBJ2-1; d_call: TRBD1; v_call: TRBV30; clone_size: -; cdr3_length: 14; cdr3_nt: TGTGCCTGGGCCGGGGGACAGGTCGACAATGAGCAGTTCTTC; cdr3_aa: CAWAGGQVDNEQFF
j_call: TRBJ1-3; d_call: -; v_call: TRBV18; clone_size: -; cdr3_length: 15; cdr3_nt: TGTGCCAGCTCACCAACGGGCGACTCTGGAAACACCATATATTTT; cdr3_aa: CASSPTGDSGNTIYF
j_call: TRBJ2-1; d_call: -; v_call: TRBV11-1; clone_size: -; cdr3_length: 18; cdr3_nt: TGTGCCAGCAGCTTGGTTTGGCGGGACGCCCTCTCCTACAATGAGCAGTTCTTC; cdr3_aa: CASSLVWRDALSYNEQFF
j_call: TRBJ2-7; d_call: -; v_call: TRBV7-6; clone_size: -; cdr3_length: 14; cdr3_nt: TGTGCCAGCAGCCAAACCCCCCTCGGGGACGAGCAGTACTTC; cdr3_aa: CASSQTPLGDEQYF
j_call: TRBJ2-6; d_call: -; v_call: TRBV7-2; clone_size: -; cdr3_length: 16; cdr3_nt: TGTGCCAGCAGCTCTCAGGTGAACTCTGGGGCCAACGTCCTGACTTTC; cdr3_aa: CASSSQVNSGANVLTF
j_call: TRBJ2-1; d_call: TRBD2; v_call: TRBV9; clone_size: -; cdr3_length: 14; cdr3_nt: TGTGCCAGCAGCGTCGGACTAGGATACAATGAGCAGTTCTTC; cdr3_aa: CASSVGLGYNEQFF
j_call: TRBJ2-6; d_call: -; v_call: TRBV28; clone_size: -; cdr3_length: 17; cdr3_nt: TGTGCCAGCAGGATGGGGGGTGGAGGATCTGGGGCCAACGTCCTGACTTTC; cdr3_aa: CASRMGGGGSGANVLTF
j_call: TRBJ1-2; d_call: TRBD1; v_call: TRBV5-1; clone_size: -; cdr3_length: 14; cdr3_nt: TGCGCCAGCATGGCAGGGGGCGGAAGCTATGGCTACACCTTC; cdr3_aa: CASMAGGGSYGYTF
j_call: TRBJ2-7; d_call: -; v_call: TRBV28; clone_size: -; cdr3_length: 13; cdr3_nt: TGTGCCAGCAGTTTTACTAACTCCTACGAGCAGTACTTC; cdr3_aa: CASSFTNSYEQYF
j_call: TRBJ2-7; d_call: TRBD1; v_call: TRBV5-1; clone_size: -; cdr3_length: 14; cdr3_nt: TGCGCCAGCAGCAGGGTGACAGGGGGTGACGAGCAGTACTTC; cdr3_aa: CASSRVTGGDEQYF
j_call: TRBJ2-3; d_call: TRBD2; v_call: TRBV7-3; clone_size: -; cdr3_length: 16; cdr3_nt: TGTGCCAGCAGCCCGGGGGGGTTTCTGGGCACAGATACGCAGTATTTT; cdr3_aa: CASSPGGFLGTDTQYF
j_call: TRBJ2-3; d_call: -; v_call: TRBV21-1; clone_size: -; cdr3_length: 16; cdr3_nt: TGTGCCAGCAGCAAATCCCCGGGACATTGGATAGATACGCAGTATTTT; cdr3_aa: CASSKSPGHWIDTQYF
j_call: TRBJ2-7; d_call: TRBD1; v_call: TRBV6-6; clone_size: -; cdr3_length: 15; cdr3_nt: TGTGCCAGCAGTTACCAGGACAGGGGATACTACGAGCAGTACTTC; cdr3_aa: CASSYQDRGYYEQYF
j_call: TRBJ2-5; d_call: TRBD1; v_call: TRBV7-2; clone_size: -; cdr3_length: 14; cdr3_nt: TGTGCCAGCAGCCGGGGACAGGGGGCTGAGACCCAGTACTTC; cdr3_aa: CASSRGQGAETQYF
j_call: TRBJ2-3; d_call: TRBD2; v_call: TRBV9; clone_size: -; cdr3_length: 23; cdr3_nt: TGTGCCAGCAGTCAACTGGCCTCCGGGACTAGCGGGAGGGCGAATGGGCATCGGGATACGCAGTATTTT; cdr3_aa: CASSQLASGTSGRANGHRDTQYF
j_call: TRBJ2-1; d_call: -; v_call: TRBV11-3; clone_size: -; cdr3_length: 13; cdr3_nt: TGTGCCAGCAGCTTAGATGGAGGTAATGAGCAGTTCTTC; cdr3_aa: CASSLDGGNEQFF
j_call: TRBJ2-2; d_call: -; v_call: TRBV28; clone_size: -; cdr3_length: 14; cdr3_nt: TGTGCCAGCAGTCAACCAGGGGGGACCGGGGAGCTGTTTTTT; cdr3_aa: CASSQPGGTGELFF